This TCR beta chain is from a study of control samples from healthy donors and cancer patients. In germline, CDR1 is SGHAT, CDR2 FQNNGV. The ends were cut back, 0 bases at V and 5 bases at J, with 11 bases in the middle. The CDR3 has 16 residues. Assay used: immunoSEQ multiplex PCR; TCRdb lists only in-frame clones, some missing. The sample shows more than 90,000 clones, around nine tenths of them seen only once. The sample taken for sequencing was blood. This sequence was found in a man aged 25 to 45 in good health. The chain links TRBV11-2 to TRBJ1-6; no firm D call. The CDR3 DNA follows: TGTGCCAGCAGCTTAGAGGCAGTCTGGAATAATTCACCCCTCCACTTT. Its protein is CASSLEAVWNNSPLHF.